This T cell receptor (beta chain) was sequenced for a study of T cell changes during pregnancy in multiple sclerosis. Sequencing used immunoSEQ multiplex PCR; TCRdb keeps in-frame clones, though not all of them. Of approximately 92,000 clones listed, 93% are singletons. This CDR3 has 14 residues. Germline V gives CDR1 MNHNY, CDR2 SVGAGI (reference sequence). A note on this clone: At one of its ends the junction is not consistent with the germline gene, which may arise from a read error.

The chain recombines TRBV6-6 with TRBJ2-3, with a possible D match to TRBD1 (6 bases). This TCR derives from a female donor with multiple sclerosis, enrolled in a pregnancy study. The specimen comprised peripheral blood, sampled after pregnancy. In DNA form, the CDR3 reads TGTGCCAGCAGCTCTAAAGCCCTTGGGACACACGGAACTTTT. This encodes CASSSKALGTHGTF.